The rows below give T cell receptor beta chains drawn from one sample of a study of T cell responses to AZD1222 COVID-19 vaccine. The protocol was immunoSEQ multiplex PCR, while the TCRdb copy is restricted to in-frame clones and leaves out a portion. The sample lists about 120,000 clones, approximately 93% occurring once. Sequenced here: peripheral blood, sampled on day 0 of AZD1222 vaccination. These receptors came from an adult in good health. CDR3s include the opening cysteine and the closing phenylalanine or tryptophan. A D gene is named only where the DNA matches it firmly. Size values are once, few and many counts, or a class for expanded clones, and some rows have none.

clone_size,j_call,v_call,d_call,cdr3_nt,cdr3_aa
NA,TRBJ2-7,TRBV3-1/TRBV3-2,NA,TGTGCCAGCAGCCCACCTGACACGAACTACGAGCAGTACTTC,CASSPPDTNYEQYF
NA,TRBJ1-2,TRBV27,TRBD1,TGTGCCAGCAGTTACCGGGACAGGGATGGCTACACCTTC,CASSYRDRDGYTF
NA,TRBJ1-4,TRBV7-6,NA,TGTGCCAGCAGCTGGAGGGATGAAAAACTGTTTTTT,CASSWRDEKLFF
few,TRBJ1-1,TRBV19,TRBD1,TGTGCCAGATTCAGACAGGACAGGGGGAACACTGAAGCTTTCTTT,CARFRQDRGNTEAFF
NA,TRBJ2-2,TRBV2,NA,TGTGCCAGCAGTGTGCAGGGGTTGAACACCGGGGAGCTGTTTTTT,CASSVQGLNTGELFF
NA,TRBJ1-3,TRBV28,NA,TGTGCCAGCAGAAGGGTGGGAAACACCATATATTTT,CASRRVGNTIYF
NA,TRBJ2-5,TRBV6-1,TRBD2,TGTGCCAGCAGTGAATGGGCGGGGGGAATCCAAGAGACCCAGTACTTC,CASSEWAGGIQETQYF
NA,TRBJ1-2,TRBV9,NA,TGTGCCAGCAGCAAGAACAGCAATTCTTATGGCTACACCTTC,CASSKNSNSYGYTF
once,TRBJ1-2,TRBV5-1,NA,TGCGCCAGCAGCTTGCTGGGCGCCGGCGCTTCTCGGGAGGGCTACACCTTC,CASSLLGAGASREGYTF
NA,TRBJ2-1,TRBV19,NA,TGTGCCAGTAGTGGTGGTCCTGCCTACAATGAGCAGTTCTTC,CASSGGPAYNEQFF
NA,TRBJ2-5,TRBV9,TRBD1,TGTGCCAGCAGCGTGGGAATCGGGGACAGGGCCCAAGAGACCCAGTACTTC,CASSVGIGDRAQETQYF
NA,TRBJ2-2,TRBV4-1,TRBD2,TGCGCCAGCAGCCAAGCAGCGGGGCTAAACACCGGGGAGCTGTTTTTT,CASSQAAGLNTGELFF
NA,TRBJ1-2,TRBV27,TRBD1,TGTGCCAGCAGTCTTCAGGGGGGAGCTAACTATGGCTACACCTTC,CASSLQGGANYGYTF
NA,TRBJ2-2,TRBV3-1/TRBV3-2,TRBD2,TGTGCCAGCAGCCAAGACAAGCGGGACCTCACCGGGGAGCTGTTTTTT,CASSQDKRDLTGELFF
NA,TRBJ1-2,TRBV7-3,TRBD1,TGTGCCAGCAGCCGCGGGACAGGGGAAGGCTACACCTTC,CASSRGTGEGYTF
NA,TRBJ2-3,TRBV9,TRBD2,TGTGCCAGCAGCGTAGGAACTAGCGGGCCGAGCACAGATACGCAGTATTTT,CASSVGTSGPSTDTQYF
NA,TRBJ1-5,TRBV6-2/TRBV6-3,NA,TGTGCCAGCAGTTACGTTGGGACCTCGGAGGGCTATAGCAATCAGCCCCAGCATTTT,CASSYVGTSEGYSNQPQHF
NA,TRBJ2-7,TRBV7-8,TRBD1,TGTGCCAGCAGTCTTACCGGGACAGGGCTCTACGAGCAGTACTTC,CASSLTGTGLYEQYF
NA,TRBJ2-3,TRBV7-6,NA,TGTGCCAGCAGGCGGGACCCTACCTCCACAGATACGCAGTATTTT,CASRRDPTSTDTQYF
NA,TRBJ2-2,TRBV5-4,TRBD1,TGTGCCAGCAGCCCGCCGACAGGGCGGACCGGGGAGCTGTTTTTT,CASSPPTGRTGELFF
NA,TRBJ1-6,TRBV4-1,NA,TGCGCCAGCAGCCCCCATAGGGGAGGCAATTCACCCCTCCACTTT,CASSPHRGGNSPLHF
NA,TRBJ1-1,TRBV5-1,TRBD1,TGCGCCAGTCGACCGGGACAGGGGAACACTGAAGCTTTCTTT,CASRPGQGNTEAFF
NA,TRBJ1-2,TRBV9,NA,TGTGCCAGCACCCTAGGAGGGGCCGGGAACTATGGCTACACCTTC,CASTLGGAGNYGYTF
NA,TRBJ1-1,TRBV13,NA,TGTGCCAGCATCCAGATCGGGAACACTGAAGCTTTCTTT,CASIQIGNTEAFF
NA,TRBJ1-1,TRBV9,TRBD1,TGTGCCAGCAGCGCGAGGGACAGGGGATATGACACTGAAGCTTTCTTT,CASSARDRGYDTEAFF
NA,TRBJ2-1,TRBV3-1/TRBV3-2,TRBD2,TGTGCCAGCAGCCCCGGGACTAGCTATGAGCAGTTCTTC,CASSPGTSYEQFF
NA,TRBJ1-1,TRBV28,NA,TGTGCCAGCAGTTTACAGGACATGAACACTGAAGCTTTCTTT,CASSLQDMNTEAFF
NA,TRBJ1-1,TRBV12-3/TRBV12-4,NA,TGTGCCAGCAGTTTAGGGGATGGCACTGAAGCTTTCTTT,CASSLGDGTEAFF